This is a list of T cell receptor beta chains from one sample in a study of cytomegalovirus exposure and HLA in healthy donors. Profiling relied on immunoSEQ multiplex PCR, and the TCRdb table lists in-frame clones only, not all of them. The sample has about 73,000 clones, 65% to 85% seen once; the top ten hold roughly 12%. Input material: PBMCs. Receptors were obtained from a man between 65 and 85 years old in good health and CMV-seronegative. CDR3s include the opening cysteine and the closing phenylalanine or tryptophan. The order of the fields is D gene, clone size, J gene, V gene, CDR3 DNA, CDR3 protein. The D gene is left open where the match is weak. A clone size is listed for some rows: how often the clone was seen (once, few, many), or a class if it is expanded.

TRBD1,few,TRBJ2-7,TRBV5-1,TGCGCCAGCAGCTCGACAGGGGCCTCCTCCTACGAGCAGTACTTC,CASSSTGASSYEQYF
TRBD1,-,TRBJ1-2,TRBV7-9,TGTGCCAGCAGCCTCGACAGGGGAGGTAACTATGGCTACACCTTC,CASSLDRGGNYGYTF
-,-,TRBJ2-5,TRBV7-2,TGTGCCAGCAGCTTAAGTTACGGGTTGATTGGGGAGCAGTACTTC,CASSLSYGLIGEQYF
-,-,TRBJ2-7,TRBV10-2,TGCGCCAGCACCGGAGGGTATACCTACGAGCAGTACTTC,CASTGGYTYEQYF
-,-,TRBJ2-3,TRBV6-1,TGTGCCAGCAGTGAAGGGCGGGACCCCACCGATACGCAGTATTTT,CASSEGRDPTDTQYF
-,-,TRBJ1-2,TRBV19,TGTGCCAGTAGTATTCCGTTGGGGGGTGCTGTCGGCTACACCTTC,CASSIPLGGAVGYTF
TRBD2,-,TRBJ2-3,TRBV10-1,TGCGCCAGCAGTTTCGCGGGGGGCCCCGATACGCAGTATTTT,CASSFAGGPDTQYF
-,-,TRBJ1-3,TRBV7-8,TGTGCCAGCAGCTCGGGGACAGGAAACACCATATATTTT,CASSSGTGNTIYF
-,-,TRBJ1-2,TRBV6-5,TGTGCCAGCAGTGCCGGCGGGGGGCCTACCTATGGCTACACCTTC,CASSAGGGPTYGYTF
TRBD1,-,TRBJ1-4,TRBV7-6,TGTGCCAGCAGCCTTGGACAGGGAGTAACTAATGAAAAACTGTTTTTT,CASSLGQGVTNEKLFF
TRBD1,-,TRBJ2-5,TRBV5-4,TGTGCCAGCAGCTTGGCCGCACGACAGGGACAGGAGACCCAGTACTTC,CASSLAARQGQETQYF
TRBD1,-,TRBJ2-7,TRBV19,TGTGCCAGTAGTACCCCGGACAGGACCTACGAGCAGTACTTC,CASSTPDRTYEQYF
-,few,TRBJ1-6,TRBV5-1,TGCGCCAGCAGCTTGGCGGCAGGGATAGGAAATTCACCCCTCCACTTT,CASSLAAGIGNSPLHF
-,once,TRBJ2-1,TRBV14,TGTGCCAGCAGCCAAGCCCCACGGGCAGGGTACAATGAGCAGTTCTTC,CASSQAPRAGYNEQFF
TRBD1,-,TRBJ1-1,TRBV19,TGTGCCAGTATGGGACAGCTGAACACTGAAGCTTTCTTT,CASMGQLNTEAFF
TRBD1,-,TRBJ2-7,TRBV30,TGTGCCTGGAGTGCACCGGACAGGGCAACCTACGAGCAGTACTTC,CAWSAPDRATYEQYF
-,few,TRBJ1-5,TRBV2,TGTGCCAGCATGACTCCCCCTCAGCCCCAGCATTTT,CASMTPPQPQHF
TRBD1,-,TRBJ1-5,TRBV19,TGTGCCAGTAGTAGCACCCTGACAGGGCCGAAGTTGCAGCCCCAGCATTTT,CASSSTLTGPKLQPQHF
TRBD1,-,TRBJ1-1,TRBV7-9,TGTGCCAGCAGCGCACGACAGGGAGGCACTGAAGCTTTCTTT,CASSARQGGTEAFF
TRBD1,few,TRBJ2-7,TRBV6-5,TGTGCCAGCAGTTACAAGGGACAGGGATTCACCTACGAGCAGTACTTC,CASSYKGQGFTYEQYF
TRBD1,-,TRBJ2-1,TRBV6-6,TGTGCCAGCAGTTACTCTAAAGGGACAGGGGCCTATGAGCAGTTCTTC,CASSYSKGTGAYEQFF
TRBD2,-,TRBJ2-7,TRBV5-4,TGTGCCAGCAGCTTGGCCGGGGGGGCCTCCTACGAGCAGTACTTC,CASSLAGGASYEQYF
-,-,TRBJ2-6,TRBV19,TGTGCCAGTAGTTGGACACGCTCTGGGGCCAACGTCCTGACTTTC,CASSWTRSGANVLTF
TRBD1,-,TRBJ2-7,TRBV7-9,TGTGCCAGCAGCGCCCCGGGACAGGGCACCTACGAGCAGTACTTC,CASSAPGQGTYEQYF
-,-,TRBJ2-1,TRBV5-6,TGTGCCAGCAGCTTGGGGGTTGGGAGGGAGCAGTTCTTC,CASSLGVGREQFF
TRBD1,-,TRBJ1-1,TRBV19,TGTGCCAGTAGTATTGGGACAGGGGAAGTCACTGAAGCTTTCTTT,CASSIGTGEVTEAFF
-,many,TRBJ2-3,TRBV10-3,TGTGCCATCAGCGAGAGGTCAACAGGGAGAAACGGTGAGGGTACGCAGTATTTT,CAISERSTGRNGEGTQYF
-,-,TRBJ2-3,TRBV18,TGTGCCAGCTCACCACTTGACTCCCAGAAGGCAGATACGCAGTATTTT,CASSPLDSQKADTQYF
TRBD1,-,TRBJ2-1,TRBV11-3,TGTGCCAGCAGCCCCCAGTCGGGGGACAGGGAGCAGTTCTTC,CASSPQSGDREQFF
TRBD1,-,TRBJ1-1,TRBV6-1,TGTGCCAGCAGTGTCGGCGGGACAGGGGTGGGTGAAGCTTTCTTT,CASSVGGTGVGEAFF
-,-,TRBJ2-7,TRBV4-1,TGCGCCAGCAGCCAAGCTCCTTCTCGGGCCTACGAGCAGTACTTC,CASSQAPSRAYEQYF
-,-,TRBJ1-4,TRBV19,TGTGCCAGTAGTCGGGACGGGCGGGATTTTGAAAAACTGTTTTTT,CASSRDGRDFEKLFF
TRBD1,few,TRBJ1-1,TRBV6-5,TGTGCCAGCAGTTACTTTGGACAGGGAAAGGCTGAAGCTTTCTTT,CASSYFGQGKAEAFF
TRBD2,few,TRBJ2-5,TRBV6-5,TGTGCCAGGAAGGGCGGGGGGGCATGGGAGACCCAGTACTTC,CARKGGGAWETQYF
TRBD1,once,TRBJ2-7,TRBV15,TGTGCCACCAGCAGAGAACAGGGGGCACGGCAGTCCTACGAGCAGTACTTC,CATSREQGARQSYEQYF
-,-,TRBJ2-5,TRBV2,TGTGCCAGCCAACTCCTGCAAGAGACCCAGTACTTC,CASQLLQETQYF